A single sample gave rise to the 23 T cell receptor beta chains below, sequenced in a study of cytomegalovirus exposure and HLA in healthy donors. PCR was performed using 60 Vbeta and 13 Jbeta primers. This table comes from immunoSEQ multiplex PCR, and its TCRdb copy is limited to in-frame clones, with some not included. The sample holds tens of thousands of clones, 60% to 85% seen once. Sequencing used PBMCs. These receptor sequences come from a middle-aged man in good health and CMV-seronegative.

This chain joins TRBV15 and TRBJ2-2; TRBD2 agrees at 12 bases. Trimming cost V 1 base and J 5 bases; bases outside gene matches: 8. This CDR3 has 18 amino acids. Germline CDR1 is LNHNV and CDR2 is YYDKDF (reference sequence). CDR3 region: CATSRGPLAGGRTGELFF. The CDR3 DNA sequence: TGTGCCACCAGCAGAGGACCACTAGCGGGAGGACGAACCGGGGAGCTGTTTTTT. Together with reference TRBV15 and TRBJ2-2, the CDR3 gives the full variable domain: DAMVIQNPRYQVTQFGKPVTLSCSQTLNHNVMYWYQQKSSQAPKLLFHYYDKDFNNEADTPDNFQSRRPNTSFCFLDIRSPGLGDTAMYLCATSRGPLAGGRTGELFFGEGSRLTVL.

This clone was counted a few times. The gene calls are TRBV28 and TRBJ2-1; 8 bases are shared with TRBD1. Germline CDR1 and CDR2: MDHEN and SYDVKM. This CDR3 spans 15 amino acids. Trimming cost V 8 bases and J 8 bases; bases outside gene matches: 14. CDR3 residues: CASVPPDRVFHEQFF. The CDR3 nucleotides are TGTGCCAGCGTTCCGCCGGACAGGGTATTCCATGAGCAGTTCTTC.

The J gene is TRBJ1-1, the V gene TRBV28; D ambiguous. Germline values: CDR1 MDHEN, CDR2 SYDVKM. The CDR3 length is 12 residues. The V gene lost 5 bases and the J gene lost 4 bases, with 8 bases spanning the gap. The CDR3 is CASSKRSTEAFF. CDR3 nucleotide sequence: TGTGCCAGCAGTAAACGGAGCACTGAAGCTTTCTTT.

The chain has TRBV5-1 and TRBJ1-1; D gene unclear. Trimming cost V 1 base and J 1 base, with 5 bases left between them. CDR1 is SGHRS, CDR2 YFSETQ, per germline. CDR3 length: 13 amino acids. The CDR3 nucleotides are TGCGCCAGCAGCTTGATTAAGAACACTGAAGCTTTCTTT. Its translation is CASSLIKNTEAFF.

The chain is built from TRBV4-3 and TRBJ2-7, with a weak D call TRBD2 (7 bases). The V end lost 1 base, the J end lost 3 bases, and 13 bases lay between the germline ends. From germline, CDR1 is LGHNA and CDR2 YSLEER. The CDR3 is made up of 15 amino acids. This CDR3 is CASSQGRGGVYEQYF. The CDR3 DNA reads as TGCGCCAGCAGCCAAGGGAGGGGGGGAGTCTACGAGCAGTACTTC.

This chain uses TRBV27 with TRBJ2-7, with TRBD2 matching 8 bases. The length of the CDR3 is 13 residues. V lost 5 bases to trimming and J lost 3 bases; unmatched junction nucleotides: 3. The germline CDR1 and CDR2 sequences are MNHEY and SMNVEV (reference sequence). The CDR3 is CASSKTSVYEQYF. The DNA of the CDR3 is TGTGCCAGCAGTAAGACTAGCGTCTACGAGCAGTACTTC.

The chain joins TRBV7-2 to TRBJ1-5; 7 positions match TRBD1. Germline CDR1 reads SGHTA; CDR2 reads FQGNSA. V lost 1 base and J lost 8; bases outside the gene matches: 5. This CDR3 has 14 amino acids. CDR3 sequence (DNA): TGTGCCAGCAGCTTAGTGGGGACAGCGAAGCCCCAGCATTTT. It translates to CASSLVGTAKPQHF.

The chain links TRBV4-3 to TRBJ2-1, with TRBD2 matching over 7 bases. With V trimmed by 0 bases and J by 4 bases, 12 bases remained unmatched. In germline, CDR1 is LGHNA, CDR2 YSLEER. CDR3 length: 18 residues. The CDR3 bases are TGCGCCAGCAGCCAAGATTTTCCCGGGCGCGGGGGTTACAATGAGCAGTTCTTC. Its protein product is CASSQDFPGRGGYNEQFF.

The gene calls are TRBV7-2 and TRBJ2-7; a possible D gene is TRBD2 (5 bases). V lost 1 base to trimming and J lost 4 bases, with 17 bases between them. The germline gives CDR1 SGHTA, CDR2 FQGNSA. The CDR3 contains 16 residues. CDR3 protein: CASSLVSSPGVYEQYF. The CDR3 DNA is TGTGCCAGCAGCTTAGTATCCAGCCCCGGGGTTTACGAGCAGTACTTC.

This chain links TRBV5-1 with TRBJ2-7; TRBD1 might be the D (6 bases). The V end lost 5 bases, the J end lost 0 bases, and 24 bases lay between the germline ends. The CDR3 sequence is 18 residues long. CDR1 is SGHRS and CDR2 is YFSETQ in the germline V gene. The CDR3 loop is CASRITPDRPTVSYEQYF. CDR3 nucleotide sequence: TGCGCCAGCAGAATTACCCCAGACAGGCCCACTGTCTCCTACGAGCAGTACTTC.

The chain is built from TRBV27 and TRBJ2-5; tentative D call: TRBD1 (5 bases). Trimming cost V 2 bases and J 1 base, with 14 bases left between them. This CDR3 spans 16 amino acids. CDR1 MNHEY and CDR2 SMNVEV come from the germline V gene (reference sequence). CDR3 sequence: CASSLGIQVPQETQYF. DNA for the CDR3: TGTGCCAGCAGTTTAGGGATACAGGTACCCCAAGAGACCCAGTACTTC.

The chain couples TRBV27 to TRBJ2-3, with 7 bases identical to TRBD2. The CDR3 contains 14 residues. V dropped 0 bases and J dropped 6; count of bases not matched to a gene: 3. Germline loops: CDR1 MNHEY, CDR2 SMNVEV (reference sequence). The CDR3 DNA sequence: TGTGCCAGCAGTTTATCAGCGGGATCCGATACGCAGTATTTT. Its translation: CASSLSAGSDTQYF.

V usage is TRBV6-6 and J usage is TRBJ2-3; D perhaps matches TRBD1 (5 bases). Germline V gene data show CDR1 as MNHNY and CDR2 as SVGAGI (reference sequence). V was clipped by 6 bases and J by 0 bases, with 7 bases between them. This CDR3 comprises 13 residues. The CDR3 DNA follows: TGTGCCAGCAGGCCAGGGAGCACAGATACGCAGTATTTT. This encodes CASRPGSTDTQYF.

The V call is TRBV15, the J call TRBJ2-3, with a possible D match to TRBD2 (5 bases). Germline V gene data show CDR1 as LNHNV and CDR2 as YYDKDF (reference sequence). The length of the CDR3 is 18 residues. The V gene lost 0 bases and the J gene lost 4 bases, with 20 bases spanning the gap. The CDR3 spells CATSRDHGSRKMADTQYF. The CDR3 DNA sequence: TGTGCCACCAGCAGAGATCATGGGAGTCGGAAAATGGCAGATACGCAGTATTTT.

The chain recombines TRBV9 with TRBJ1-1, with D maybe TRBD1 (6 bases). This CDR3 is built from 13 residues. Germline V gene sequence: CDR1 SGDLS, CDR2 YYNGEE. V was clipped by 2 bases and J by 7 bases, with 12 bases between them. CDR3 residues: CASSVGTLGEAFF. CDR3 bases: TGTGCCAGCAGCGTTGGGACACTTGGTGAAGCTTTCTTT.

V and J are TRBV10-1 and TRBJ2-2; 8 nucleotides line up with TRBD1. The CDR3 extends over 16 amino acids. Losses at the gene ends were 6 bases for V and 3 bases for J; bases not matched to a gene: 9. Germline lookup yields CDR1 WNHNN and CDR2 SYGVQD (reference sequence). The CDR3 region has the DNA TGCGCCAGCAGACGAAGGACAGGGCGGGACACCGGGGAGCTGTTTTTT. Its translation is CASRRRTGRDTGELFF.

This chain uses TRBV9 with TRBJ2-3; 9 bases fit TRBD1. Germline assignment: CDR1 SGDLS and CDR2 YYNGEE. With V trimmed by 1 base and J by 3 bases, 6 bases remained unmatched. The CDR3 length is 16 residues. For the CDR3, the DNA is TGTGCCAGCAGCGTAACAGGACAGGGGCAAACAGATACGCAGTATTTT. Translating gives CASSVTGQGQTDTQYF.

The chain recombines TRBV7-2 with TRBJ2-7; D is uncertain. Germline V lookup: CDR1 SGHTA, CDR2 FQGNSA. With 3 bases removed from V and 4 bases from J, the gap between germline ends came to 10 bases. This CDR3 has 13 residues. In DNA form, the CDR3 reads TGTGCCAGCAGCTTTGAGCCGACATACGAGCAGTACTTC. This codes for CASSFEPTYEQYF.

This chain uses TRBV9 with TRBJ1-2; no definite D call. This CDR3 spans 14 amino acids. CDR1 and CDR2 from the germline V gene are SGDLS and YYNGEE. The V and J ends lost 4 bases and 7 bases respectively, with 17 bases between them. The CDR3, as DNA: TGTGCCAGCAGCCCTGCGGGGTCTCCTTTTGGCTACACCTTC. Translation: CASSPAGSPFGYTF.

V and J are TRBV6-4 and TRBJ2-1; 7 nucleotides align to TRBD2. This CDR3 spans 14 amino acids. The germline V gene encodes CDR1 MRHNA and CDR2 SNTAGT. V trimming: 3 bases; J trimming: 4 bases; junction bases outside the gene matches: 3. Here the CDR3 reads CASSESGDYNEQFF. For the CDR3, the DNA is TGTGCCAGCAGTGAAAGCGGGGATTACAATGAGCAGTTCTTC.

The rearrangement uses TRBV6-6 and TRBJ1-2, with 7 nucleotides matching TRBD1. V shed 6 bases and J 4 bases; nucleotides not matched to a gene: 5. The CDR3 has 13 residues. The germline V gene has CDR1 MNHNY and CDR2 SVGAGI (reference sequence). The CDR3 protein is CASSEDRAYGYTF. CDR3 in DNA: TGTGCCAGCAGCGAAGACAGGGCCTATGGCTACACCTTC.

The chain recombines TRBV28 with TRBJ2-7, with 10 bases that match TRBD1. J lost 2 bases, V lost 3 bases, and 4 bases had no gene match. Germline loops: CDR1 MDHEN, CDR2 SYDVKM. The CDR3 runs to 15 residues. CDR3 nucleotide sequence: TGTGCCAGCAGTTTTCTTGGGACAGGGGCCTACGAGCAGTACTTC. Translating gives CASSFLGTGAYEQYF. Full variable domain (remainder filled in from reference TRBV28 and TRBJ2-7): DVKVTQSSRYLVKRTGEKVFLECVQDMDHENMFWYRQDPGLGLRLIYFSYDVKMKEKGDIPEGYSVSREKKERFSLILESASTNQTSMYLCASSFLGTGAYEQYFGPGTRLTVT.

To note about this clone: The same CDR3 can be traced to other DNA sequences in this sample. The CDR3 DNA sequence: TGTGCCACCAGCAGCGGGACAGGCGGCAACTATGGCTACACCTTC. Translation gives CATSSGTGGNYGYTF. The V and J genes are TRBV15 and TRBJ1-2, with 8 bases fitting TRBD1. Germline V gene sequence: CDR1 LNHNV, CDR2 YYDKDF (reference sequence). V shed 3 bases, J shed 2 bases, and the junction held 5 bases outside the gene matches. CDR3 length: 15 amino acids.